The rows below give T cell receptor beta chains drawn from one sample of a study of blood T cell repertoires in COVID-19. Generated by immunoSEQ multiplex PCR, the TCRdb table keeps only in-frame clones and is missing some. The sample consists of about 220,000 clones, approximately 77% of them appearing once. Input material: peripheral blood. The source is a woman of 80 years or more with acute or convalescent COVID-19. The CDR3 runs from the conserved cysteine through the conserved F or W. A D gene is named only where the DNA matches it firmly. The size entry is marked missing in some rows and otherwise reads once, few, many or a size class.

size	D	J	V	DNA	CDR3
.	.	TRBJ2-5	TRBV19	TGTGCCAGTAGCGAACCTCGTGGGCACGGCGCGACCCAGTACTTC	CASSEPRGHGATQYF
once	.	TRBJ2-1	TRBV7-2	TGTGCCAGCAGCTTAGCCGACTACACCAGCAATGAGCAGTTCTTC	CASSLADYTSNEQFF
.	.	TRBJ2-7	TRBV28	TGTGCCAGCAGTTTGGCTGTGGTTCCCTCCTACGAGCAGTACTTC	CASSLAVVPSYEQYF
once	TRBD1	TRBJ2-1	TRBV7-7	TGTGCCAGCAGCCCCAGGGCCGCTGGACAGGGTTACAATGAGCAGTTCTTC	CASSPRAAGQGYNEQFF
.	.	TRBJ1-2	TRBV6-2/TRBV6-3	TGTGCCAGCAGTTACGGTATGACAGGAGGATATGGCTACACCTTC	CASSYGMTGGYGYTF
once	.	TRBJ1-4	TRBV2	TGTGCCAGCATTTCGGGGGGCTTTGCGATGGAAAAACTGTTTTTT	CASISGGFAMEKLFF
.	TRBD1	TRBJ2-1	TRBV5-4	TGTGCCAGCAGCCCCGACAGGGGGTCTTACAATGAGCAGTTCTTC	CASSPDRGSYNEQFF
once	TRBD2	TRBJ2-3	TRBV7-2	TGTGCCAGCAGCATTAGCGGGGGGACAGATACGCAGTATTTT	CASSISGGTDTQYF
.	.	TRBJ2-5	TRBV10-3	TGTGCCATCAGGTCCGGGGGAGGCGAAGAGACCCAGTACTTC	CAIRSGGGEETQYF
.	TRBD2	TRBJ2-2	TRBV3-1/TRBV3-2	TGTGCCAGCAGCCAAGATTCCGGCGGGAGGGGCACCGGGGAGCTGTTTTTT	CASSQDSGGRGTGELFF
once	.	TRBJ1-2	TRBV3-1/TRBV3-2	TGTGCCAGCAGCCAAGGCGCCGGGGCTAACTATGGCTACACCTTC	CASSQGAGANYGYTF
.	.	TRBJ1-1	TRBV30	TGTGCCTGGGCGGGGGCGCGCACTGAAGCTTTCTTT	CAWAGARTEAFF
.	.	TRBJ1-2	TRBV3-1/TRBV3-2	TGTGCCAGCAGCCAATCGGTCGTCTATGGCTACACCTTC	CASSQSVVYGYTF
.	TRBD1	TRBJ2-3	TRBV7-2	TGTGCCAGCAGCCCGCCAGGGGGACAATACACAGATACGCAGTATTTT	CASSPPGGQYTDTQYF
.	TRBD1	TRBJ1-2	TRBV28	TGTGCCAGCAGTGTTCCGGGACAGTACTATGGCTACACCTTC	CASSVPGQYYGYTF
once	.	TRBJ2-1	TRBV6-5	TGTGCCAGCAAGGCCAGGAGGGGTCAGGACAATGAGCAGTTCTTC	CASKARRGQDNEQFF
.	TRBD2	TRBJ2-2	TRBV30	TGTGCCTGGACCCAACTAGCGGCCGGGGAGCTGTTTTTT	CAWTQLAAGELFF
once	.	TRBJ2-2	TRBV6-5	TGTGCCAGCGGGATAGCGCCCTACACCGGGGAGCTGTTTTTT	CASGIAPYTGELFF
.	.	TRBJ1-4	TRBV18	TGTGCCAGCTCACCCCTGGCCGGGGTAAATGAAAAACTGTTTTTT	CASSPLAGVNEKLFF
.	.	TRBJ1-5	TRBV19	TGTGCCACCAATCAGGACAGCCCATTGTCGGGCAATCAGCCCCAGCATTTT	CATNQDSPLSGNQPQHF
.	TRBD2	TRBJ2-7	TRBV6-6	TGTGCCAGCACCCAGTTGGGACTAGCCTCACTGGAGCAGTACTTC	CASTQLGLASLEQYF
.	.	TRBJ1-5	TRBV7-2	TGTGCCAGCAGTAGGGGTGGAGGGGAAAATCAGCCCCAGCATTTT	CASSRGGGENQPQHF
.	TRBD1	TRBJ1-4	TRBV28	TGTGCCAGCAGTTTAGGGACAGGGGCGGGGAATGAAAAACTGTTTTTT	CASSLGTGAGNEKLFF
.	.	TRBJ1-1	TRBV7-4	TGTGCCAGCAGCTCGCCACAGGTCAACCTGAGCACTGAAGCTTTCTTT	CASSSPQVNLSTEAFF
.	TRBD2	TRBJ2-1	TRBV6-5	TGTGCCAGCAGCCCGACTAGCGGCTCCTACAATGAGCAGTTCTTC	CASSPTSGSYNEQFF
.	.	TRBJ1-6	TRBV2	TGTGCCAGCAGTTCTCAGGGTGGCTCACCCCTCCACTTT	CASSSQGGSPLHF
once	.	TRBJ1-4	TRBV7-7	TGTGCCAGCAGCTTAGGGGGCACAGGAGAAAATGAAAAACTGTTTTTT	CASSLGGTGENEKLFF
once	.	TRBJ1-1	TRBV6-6	TGTGCCAGCAGTACCCCGCGCGCTGAAGCTTTCTTT	CASSTPRAEAFF
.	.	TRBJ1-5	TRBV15	TGTGCCACCAGCAGACACTCTAGCAATCAGCCCCAGCATTTT	CATSRHSSNQPQHF
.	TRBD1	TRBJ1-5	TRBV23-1	TGCGCCAGCAGAGTCCCAGGGGGCTTACCTACTAGCAATCAGCCCCAGCATTTT	CASRVPGGLPTSNQPQHF
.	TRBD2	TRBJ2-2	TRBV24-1	TGTGCCACCAAGCGGGGGGGCAACTCCGGGGAGCTGTTTTTT	CATKRGGNSGELFF
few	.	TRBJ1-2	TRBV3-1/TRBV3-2	TGTGCCAGCAGCCTAAGTGGACTTTATGGCTACACCTTC	CASSLSGLYGYTF
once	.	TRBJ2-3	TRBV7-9	TGTGCCAGCAGCTTAGATCAGGGCGTAGATACGCAGTATTTT	CASSLDQGVDTQYF
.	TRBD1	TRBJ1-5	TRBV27	TGTGCCAGCAGGCGAGACAGGGCATTTGGCAATCAGCCCCAGCATTTT	CASRRDRAFGNQPQHF
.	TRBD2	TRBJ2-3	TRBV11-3	TGTGCCAGCAGCTTAGATATCGGTAGCGGGGGGACAGATACGCAGTATTTT	CASSLDIGSGGTDTQYF
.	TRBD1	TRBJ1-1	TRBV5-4	TGTGCCAGCAGCTCGAAGGGACAGTCAAACACTGAAGCTTTCTTT	CASSSKGQSNTEAFF
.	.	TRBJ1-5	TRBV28	TGTGCCAGCAGCCTCGGGGGGTCCTACAATCAGCCCCAGCATTTT	CASSLGGSYNQPQHF
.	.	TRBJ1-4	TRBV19	TGTGCCAGTAGTAGCGTTCAGGGGCAGAGGGGTGAAAAACTGTTTTTT	CASSSVQGQRGEKLFF
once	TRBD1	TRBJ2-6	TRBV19	TGTGCCAGTAGTGTTTCCGGGACAGGAGGTTCTGGGGCCAACGTCCTGACTTTC	CASSVSGTGGSGANVLTF
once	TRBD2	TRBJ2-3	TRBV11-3	TGTGCCAGCAGCCTACTCCCTGGCGGGGGTGCAGATACGCAGTATTTT	CASSLLPGGGADTQYF
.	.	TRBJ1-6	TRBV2	TGTGCCAGCAGTGAAGGTGGAGAGAATTCACCCCTCCACTTT	CASSEGGENSPLHF